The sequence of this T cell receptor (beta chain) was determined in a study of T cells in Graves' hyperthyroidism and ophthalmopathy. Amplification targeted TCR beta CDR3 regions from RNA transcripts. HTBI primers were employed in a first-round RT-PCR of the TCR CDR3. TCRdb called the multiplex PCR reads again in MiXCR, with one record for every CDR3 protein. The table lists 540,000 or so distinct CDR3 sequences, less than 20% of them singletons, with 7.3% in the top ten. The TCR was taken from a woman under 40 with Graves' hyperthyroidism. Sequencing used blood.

Here the CDR3 DNA reads TGTGCCATCAGGGGGACAGGTAAAGCCTACGAGCAGTACTTC. It translates to CAIRGTGKAYEQYF. V gene TRBV10-3 combines with J gene TRBJ2-7, with 8 bases that match TRBD1. There are 14 residues in the CDR3. The germline V gene encodes CDR1 ENHRY and CDR2 SYGVKD. V shed 6 bases and J 2 bases; nucleotides not matched to a gene: 6.